This T cell receptor (beta chain) was documented in a study of T cells in localized non-small cell lung cancer. Using immunoSEQ multiplex PCR, the repertoire was profiled, and TCRdb retains in-frame clones only, with some absent. This repertoire shows 86,000 or so clones, 84% found once; its top ten account for more than 2.5%. This CDR3 region has 15 residues. Trimming removed 2 bases at V and 2 bases at J, with 11 bases between. Germline CDR1 is SGHRS and CDR2 is YFSETQ. This chain links TRBV5-1 with TRBJ1-3; TRBD1 is a possible D gene (5 bases). This TCR was sampled from a man aged 40 to 70 with stage I lung adenocarcinoma. The material sequenced was peripheral blood, taken before any cancer treatment. CDR3 sequence: CASSFGARAGNTIYF. Here the CDR3 DNA reads TGCGCCAGCAGCTTTGGGGCCAGAGCTGGAAACACCATATATTTT.